Each of the 8 T cell receptor beta chains below was sequenced from the same sample in a study of cytomegalovirus exposure and HLA in healthy donors. The PCR used 60 Vbeta and 13 Jbeta primers. TCRdb's table, derived via immunoSEQ multiplex PCR, lists solely in-frame clones and lacks some. Seen here are 130,000 to 150,000 clones, roughly four fifths observed once, and the top ten hold about 3.4%. Source material: PBMCs. These receptors all come from a male donor in good health and CMV-seronegative.

This chain uses TRBV19 with TRBJ2-1; maybe TRBD1 (6 bases). Trimming removed 5 bases at V and 5 bases at J, with 10 bases between. CDR1 is LNHDA and CDR2 is SQIVND in the germline V gene (reference sequence). The CDR3 consists of 13 residues. The DNA for the CDR3 is TGTGCCAGTAGTCCGGACAGCCACAATGAGCAGTTCTTC. It translates to CASSPDSHNEQFF.

The sample holds one count of this clone. V and J are TRBV6-6 and TRBJ2-7; 8 positions match TRBD1. The CDR3 runs 15 residues. Germline V gives CDR1 MNHNY, CDR2 SVGAGI (reference sequence). The ends lost 10 bases at V and 2 bases at J; junction bases unmatched: 13. The CDR3 loop is CATLPRDRSTYEQYF. The DNA of the CDR3 is TGTGCCACCTTACCTAGGGACAGGTCGACCTACGAGCAGTACTTC.

The chain employs TRBV7-2 and TRBJ2-7; tentatively, D is TRBD2 (5 bases). V dropped 5 bases and J dropped 0 bases, with 11 bases sitting between them. The CDR3 is 14 residues long. The germline V gene encodes CDR1 SGHTA and CDR2 FQGNSA. CDR3 DNA: TGTGCCAGCAGCCGGGATGCCAGCTCCTACGAGCAGTACTTC. It translates to CASSRDASSYEQYF.

The chain joins TRBV30 to TRBJ2-7; D unresolved. The length of the CDR3 is 11 residues. The ends were cut back, 5 bases at V and 1 base at J, with 6 bases in the middle. Germline V lookup: CDR1 GTSNPN, CDR2 SVGIG (reference sequence). CDR3 coding DNA: TGTGCCTGGGGGCGATCCTACGAGCAGTACTTC. Translated: CAWGRSYEQYF.

This chain connects TRBV9 to TRBJ2-1, with 11 bases identical to TRBD2. Per the germline V gene, CDR1 is SGDLS and CDR2 is YYNGEE. The CDR3 has 15 residues. J was trimmed by 8 bases and V by 0 bases; bases with no gene match: 4. CDR3 bases: TGTGCCAGCAGCGTAGAACTAGCGGGAGTATATGAGCAGTTCTTC. Residues: CASSVELAGVYEQFF.

The CDR3 loop is CAISVQGNYGYTF. CDR3 in DNA: TGTGCCATCAGTGTTCAGGGTAACTATGGCTACACCTTC. The chain uses TRBV10-3 and TRBJ1-2; the D gene is possibly TRBD1 (5 bases). The CDR3 sequence is 13 residues long. Germline V gene lookup returns CDR1 ENHRY and CDR2 SYGVKD. Trimming removed 4 bases at V and 1 base at J, with 7 bases between.

This rearrangement joins TRBV7-3 to TRBJ2-5, with 8 bases fitting TRBD2. J lost 3 bases, V lost 3 bases, and 6 bases had no gene match. The CDR3 has 15 amino acids. Germline CDR1 and CDR2: SGHTA and FQGTGA. Here the CDR3 reads CASSLLAGPKETQYF. CDR3 sequence (DNA): TGTGCCAGCAGCTTGCTAGCGGGCCCCAAAGAGACCCAGTACTTC.

This clone was recorded a few times. The CDR3 DNA reads as TGTGCCAGCAGTCTCAGACAGCCCACTGAAGCTTTCTTT. Amino acid sequence: CASSLRQPTEAFF. The V call is TRBV11-2, the J call TRBJ1-1; maybe TRBD1 (5 bases). Trimming took 6 bases from V and 4 from J, leaving 12 bases between them. Germline values: CDR1 SGHAT, CDR2 FQNNGV. The CDR3 length is 13 residues.